The next 11 T cell receptor beta chains were all read from a single sample in a study of T cell responses to AZD1222 COVID-19 vaccine. Clones were sequenced by immunoSEQ multiplex PCR, and TCRdb holds only the in-frame ones, with some missing. The table includes roughly 140,000 clones, around 88% detected once. The source material was peripheral blood, sampled on day 0 of AZD1222 vaccination. The source of these receptors is an adult in good health.

The chain has TRBV4-2 and TRBJ2-1; TRBD1 agrees at 10 bases. The germline gives CDR1 LGHNA, CDR2 YNFKEQ. CDR3 length equals 17 residues. After removal of 4 bases from V and 2 bases from J, the junction contained 8 bases not matched to a gene. CDR3 protein: CASSPYPGQGTYNEQFF. CDR3 nucleotides: TGTGCCAGCAGCCCATACCCGGGACAGGGGACCTACAATGAGCAGTTCTTC.

The rearrangement links TRBV4-3 to TRBJ2-5, with D unclear. Germline V gene data show CDR1 as LGHNA and CDR2 as YSLEER. V was pared by 0 bases and J by 4 bases, with 9 bases between. The CDR3 contains 14 residues. The CDR3 protein is CASSQDYESETQYF. The CDR3 bases are TGCGCCAGCAGCCAAGATTACGAGTCAGAGACCCAGTACTTC.

The chain combines TRBV4-2 with TRBJ1-2, with 9 bases aligning to TRBD1. J lost 3 bases, V lost 0 bases, and 11 bases had no gene match. The CDR3 covers 18 residues. CDR1 is LGHNA, CDR2 YNFKEQ, per germline. The DNA for the CDR3 is TGTGCCAGCAGCCAAGATCCCGTTAACAGGGGGCGCGACTATGGCTACACCTTC. This translates into CASSQDPVNRGRDYGYTF.

The chain has TRBV11-2 and TRBJ1-3; D remains unclear. Trimming shortened V by 1 base and J by 4 bases, and 2 bases separated the two germline ends. CDR1 SGHAT and CDR2 FQNNGV come from the germline V gene. The CDR3 contains 12 residues. CDR3 bases: TGTGCCAGCAGCTTAGCAGGAAACACCATATATTTT. Encoded protein: CASSLAGNTIYF.

The CDR3 DNA sequence: TGTGCCACCAGCTGGGACAGGGCCTACGAGCAGTACTTC. It translates to CATSWDRAYEQYF. The V call is TRBV15, the J call TRBJ2-7; 9 bases agree with TRBD1. Germline assignment: CDR1 LNHNV and CDR2 YYDKDF (reference sequence). The junction had 1 base not matched to a gene; V was cut back by 5 bases and J by 2 bases. The CDR3 is 13 residues long.

This chain links TRBV6-2 or TRBV6-3 with TRBJ2-7, with TRBD1 as a possible D gene (5 bases). The germline CDR1 and CDR2 sequences are MNHEY and SVGEGT. The CDR3 runs 13 residues. V lost 3 bases and J lost 2, with 8 bases in between. CDR3: CASSYGAAYEQYF. The CDR3 nucleotides are TGTGCCAGCAGTTATGGGGCGGCCTACGAGCAGTACTTC.

This clone was found a few times. The V gene is TRBV18, the J gene TRBJ1-2, with 9 bases lining up with TRBD1. CDR1 and CDR2 from the germline V gene are KGHSH and LQKENI. The length of the CDR3 is 14 residues. Losses at the gene ends were 5 bases for V and 4 bases for J; bases not matched to a gene: 5. CDR3 region: CASSAGQGSYGYTF. CDR3 coding DNA: TGTGCCAGCTCAGCGGGACAGGGTTCCTATGGCTACACCTTC.

CDR3 region: CASSYLTGITEAFF. In nucleotides, the CDR3 is TGTGCCAGCAGTTACCTTACAGGGATTACTGAAGCTTTCTTT. This chain links TRBV6-2 or TRBV6-3 with TRBJ1-1, with D tentatively TRBD1 (6 bases). The V and J ends lost 2 bases and 5 bases respectively, with 12 bases between them. Germline loops: CDR1 MNHEY, CDR2 SVGEGT. This CDR3 comprises 14 residues.

The rearrangement uses TRBV19 and TRBJ1-3, with 7 bases that match TRBD1. Germline V CDR1 and CDR2: LNHDA, SQIVND (reference sequence). V lost 3 bases, J lost 0 bases, and 11 bases stayed unmatched. This CDR3 is 18 amino acids long. The CDR3 spells CASSIMVGGRGSGNTIYF. The CDR3 DNA reads TGTGCCAGTAGTATTATGGTAGGGGGCAGAGGCTCTGGAAACACCATATATTTT.

The chain links TRBV15 to TRBJ2-7; 11 positions agree with TRBD2. J lost 0 bases, V lost 4 bases, and 5 bases had no gene match. The germline gives CDR1 LNHNV, CDR2 YYDKDF (reference sequence). The CDR3 extends over 16 amino acids. The CDR3 is CATSILTSGNSYEQYF. The CDR3 DNA reads TGTGCCACCAGCATCCTGACTAGCGGGAACTCCTACGAGCAGTACTTC.

DNA of the CDR3: TGTGCCAGCAGTTCTAGGCTTGTATACGAGCAGTACTTC. Amino acids: CASSSRLVYEQYF. This sequence joins TRBV5-6 and TRBJ2-7, with no clear D. Trimming removed 5 bases at V and 4 bases at J, with 13 bases between. The germline CDR1 and CDR2 sequences are SGHDT and YYEEEE. The CDR3 extends over 13 amino acids.